The clone carrying this TCR beta chain was observed a few times. Antigen: not known. From the germline J gene comes the end of the CDR3, since the read stops 3 residues before it. Profiled with immunoSEQ multiplex PCR; TCRdb holds only in-frame clones, not every one. This repertoire holds about 34,000 clones, and none appear only once. The CDR3 runs to 14 residues. Germline V lookup: CDR1 MNHEY, CDR2 SVGEGT. Between the trimmed V and J ends, which lost 5 bases and 3 bases, there was a span of 11 bases. The data derive from a study of T cell clonality in common variable immunodeficiency. Study-level findings and limits: Common variable immunodeficiency TCR beta sequences reportedly had fewer deletions and N-nucleotide insertions.

Sequenced sample: peripheral blood mononuclear cells. The sequence was obtained from a human donor with common variable immunodeficiency. The chain joins TRBV6-2 or TRBV6-3 to TRBJ1-5, with no clear D. The CDR3 reads CASSPIGDNQPQHF. The covered CDR3 bases are TGTGCCAGCAGTCCGATCGGGGACAATCAGCCC.